This T cell receptor beta chain was recorded in a study of T cell responses to AZD1222 COVID-19 vaccine. Study-level points and caveats: The study identified only six AZD1222 recipients as seropositive at baseline. Clonal diversity was possibly underestimated, and white British individuals and females predominated among donors. The study reported that nearly half of spike-specific TCRs target unmutated variant regions. No day 14 peak samples; only post-peak repertoires were characterized.

Sequenced by immunoSEQ multiplex PCR; TCRdb stores in-frame clones only, minus some. The sample has about 76,000 clones; 70% to 90% are singletons. As for this clone: Its antigen is not known.

Sequenced material: peripheral blood, taken on day 0 of MenACWY control vaccination. This receptor was obtained from an adult in good health.

This CDR3 reads CASSKQDPPYGYTF. As DNA, the CDR3 is TGTGCCAGCAGTAAACAAGACCCTCCCTATGGCTACACCTTC. The chain combines TRBV6-6 with TRBJ1-2; unclear D gene. Germline loops: CDR1 MNHNY, CDR2 SVGAGI (reference sequence). V was cut by 5 bases and J by 4 bases, with 14 bases left in between. The CDR3 sequence is 14 residues long.